A selection of T cell receptor beta chains follows, all from one sample in a study of cytomegalovirus exposure and HLA in healthy donors. Libraries were prepared by immunoSEQ multiplex PCR; TCRdb keeps only in-frame clonotypes and omits some of them. The table includes about 120,000 clones, 70% to 90% detected once. The sample taken for sequencing was PBMCs. The receptors stem from a woman under 30 in good health and CMV-seronegative. CDR3s include the opening cysteine and the closing phenylalanine or tryptophan. A D gene is named only where the DNA matches it firmly. Size tells how often a clone was seen (once, few, many) or the class of an expanded clone, and some rows leave it out.

J gene,clone size,V gene,D gene,CDR3 protein,CDR3 DNA
TRBJ1-6,.,TRBV10-3,TRBD1,CAISPTGAPFYNSPLHF,TGTGCCATCAGCCCAACAGGGGCCCCCTTCTATAATTCACCCCTCCACTTT
TRBJ2-7,.,TRBV4-3,TRBD2,CASSPLALAGEEQYF,TGCGCCAGCAGCCCCCTAGCGCTAGCGGGAGAGGAGCAGTACTTC
TRBJ2-4,.,TRBV30,TRBD1,CAWTSPGTALAKNIQYF,TGTGCCTGGACCAGTCCCGGGACAGCCCTAGCCAAAAACATTCAGTACTTC
TRBJ2-5,.,TRBV7-8,.,CASSLGIFGREETQYF,TGTGCCAGCAGCTTAGGAATATTTGGGCGGGAAGAGACCCAGTACTTC
TRBJ2-3,.,TRBV7-2,.,CASSLQSTDTQYF,TGTGCCAGCAGCTTACAGAGCACAGATACGCAGTATTTT
TRBJ2-7,.,TRBV4-1,TRBD2,CASSQLAGDLREQYF,TGCGCCAGCAGCCAACTAGCGGGAGACTTGCGGGAGCAGTACTTC
TRBJ2-7,.,TRBV5-1,.,CASSSGYEQYF,TGCGCCAGCAGCTCAGGATACGAGCAGTACTTC
TRBJ2-3,.,TRBV4-1,.,CASSQDPAGLSTDTQYF,TGCGCCAGCAGCCAAGATCCAGCGGGTTTAAGCACAGATACGCAGTATTTT
TRBJ2-2,.,TRBV4-1,TRBD2,CASSQTKNSGRATTGELFF,TGCGCCAGCAGCCAAACGAAAAATAGCGGGAGGGCCACTACCGGGGAGCTGTTTTTT
TRBJ2-3,.,TRBV28,TRBD2,CASSFRGGSTDTQYF,TGTGCCAGCAGTTTCCGGGGAGGGAGCACAGATACGCAGTATTTT
TRBJ1-3,.,TRBV29-1,.,CSADGGISGNTIYF,TGCAGCGCGGACGGGGGGATCTCTGGAAACACCATATATTTT
TRBJ2-1,.,TRBV7-6,TRBD2,CASSPLSGRANNEQFF,TGTGCCAGCAGCCCTCTTAGCGGGAGGGCAAACAATGAGCAGTTCTTC
TRBJ2-1,.,TRBV2,TRBD1,CASSRDRGLNEQFF,TGTGCCAGCAGTCGGGACAGGGGGCTCAATGAGCAGTTCTTC
TRBJ2-2,.,TRBV9,TRBD2,CASSGLAGGIGELFF,TGTGCCAGCAGCGGACTAGCGGGGGGGATCGGGGAGCTGTTTTTT
TRBJ2-1,.,TRBV5-4,TRBD1,CASSSGQGWNEQFF,TGTGCCAGCAGCTCGGGACAGGGTTGGAATGAGCAGTTCTTC
TRBJ2-5,.,TRBV28,TRBD2,CASRSGTGTSGSYETQYF,TGTGCCAGCAGGTCGGGCACCGGGACTAGCGGGTCATACGAGACCCAGTACTTC
TRBJ1-1,.,TRBV9,TRBD1,CASSPGTDFTEAFF,TGTGCCAGCAGCCCGGGGACAGATTTCACTGAAGCTTTCTTT
TRBJ2-7,.,TRBV5-1,.,CASSLRGGLVYEQYF,TGCGCCAGCAGCTTACGCGGGGGCCTTGTTTACGAGCAGTACTTC
TRBJ1-5,.,TRBV28,TRBD1,CARIQGPLRQPQHF,TGTGCCAGGATACAGGGGCCCCTTCGTCAGCCCCAGCATTTT
TRBJ2-1,.,TRBV6-6,.,CASGGARTYNEQFF,TGTGCCAGCGGGGGGGCCCGGACCTACAATGAGCAGTTCTTC
TRBJ1-4,once,TRBV7-9,.,CASSLGPREKLFF,TGTGCCAGCAGCTTAGGACCGAGGGAAAAACTGTTTTTT
TRBJ1-2,.,TRBV2,.,CASSGGQAGYTF,TGTGCCAGCAGTGGGGGGCAGGCGGGCTACACCTTC
TRBJ2-7,once,TRBV7-2,TRBD1,CASSLRTGGLTYEQYF,TGTGCCAGCAGCTTAAGGACAGGGGGCCTTACCTACGAGCAGTACTTC
TRBJ2-1,.,TRBV11-3,.,CASSFSSFVSYNEQFF,TGTGCCAGCAGCTTCTCCTCTTTTGTCTCCTACAATGAGCAGTTCTTC
TRBJ2-3,.,TRBV9,TRBD2,CASGSGVSTDTQYF,TGTGCCAGCGGTAGCGGGGTGAGCACAGATACGCAGTATTTT
TRBJ2-2,once,TRBV7-7,.,CASSPPGVGELFF,TGTGCCAGCAGCCCCCCAGGGGTCGGGGAGCTGTTTTTT
TRBJ2-7,.,TRBV7-2,TRBD2,CASSASGMGSYEQYF,TGTGCCAGCAGCGCTAGCGGGATGGGGTCCTACGAGCAGTACTTC
TRBJ1-1,.,TRBV7-9,.,CASSLVIQNTEAFF,TGTGCCAGCAGCTTAGTCATTCAGAACACTGAAGCTTTCTTT
TRBJ2-7,.,TRBV5-1,.,CASSLDSQTYEQYF,TGCGCCAGCAGCTTGGATAGTCAAACCTACGAGCAGTACTTC
TRBJ2-3,.,TRBV11-2,.,CASHLGDGTDTQYF,TGTGCCAGCCACTTAGGAGATGGCACAGATACGCAGTATTTT
TRBJ1-2,.,TRBV7-2,TRBD1,CASSLAQGINGYTF,TGTGCCAGCAGCTTAGCACAGGGGATAAATGGCTACACCTTC
TRBJ2-2,many,TRBV6-1,.,CASREDRYSNTGELFF,TGTGCCAGCAGAGAAGACAGATATTCGAACACCGGGGAGCTGTTTTTT
TRBJ1-6,.,TRBV28,TRBD1,CASRPPGTGSGSPLHF,TGTGCCAGCAGACCCCCCGGGACAGGTTCAGGTTCACCCCTCCACTTT
TRBJ1-1,.,TRBV30,TRBD1,CGATRQGLRSTEAFF,TGTGGAGCGACCCGACAGGGCTTGAGGAGCACTGAAGCTTTCTTT
TRBJ1-2,once,TRBV7-2,.,CASSSYPGGDYGYTF,TGTGCCAGCAGCTCATACCCGGGGGGGGACTATGGCTACACCTTC
TRBJ2-2,.,TRBV5-1,.,CASSFGGARGGELFF,TGCGCCAGCAGCTTTGGAGGGGCGCGCGGCGGGGAGCTGTTTTTT
TRBJ1-2,.,TRBV11-3,TRBD1,CASSAGQGNYGYTF,TGTGCCAGCAGCGCAGGACAGGGGAACTATGGCTACACCTTC
TRBJ2-5,once,TRBV6-1,.,CASSEFPGDGPTLQETQYF,TGTGCCAGCAGTGAATTTCCAGGGGATGGGCCGACGCTACAAGAGACCCAGTACTTC
TRBJ2-7,once,TRBV7-9,.,CASSLSDRTLPSYEQYF,TGTGCCAGCAGCTTAAGCGACAGGACCTTACCCTCCTACGAGCAGTACTTC
TRBJ2-2,.,TRBV2,TRBD1,CASSKDRDRAVGELFF,TGTGCCAGCAGTAAAGACCGGGACAGGGCGGTTGGGGAGCTGTTTTTT
TRBJ2-3,once,TRBV5-1,.,CASSLSLDTQYF,TGCGCCAGCAGCCTATCTTTAGATACGCAGTATTTT
TRBJ1-5,few,TRBV7-9,.,CASSLDLGHEWASNQPQHF,TGTGCCAGCAGCTTAGATCTGGGGCACGAATGGGCTAGCAATCAGCCCCAGCATTTT
TRBJ1-6,few,TRBV30,.,CAWRLQSSYNSPLHF,TGTGCCTGGAGGCTACAGAGCTCCTATAATTCACCCCTCCACTTT
TRBJ1-1,few,TRBV30,.,CAWNLGGGTEAFF,TGTGCCTGGAACCTAGGGGGTGGCACTGAAGCTTTCTTT
TRBJ2-1,.,TRBV6-5,.,CASRPGLFYSSFF,TGTGCCAGCAGGCCGGGACTCTTCTACTCATCGTTCTTC